This TCR beta chain was obtained from a study of technical replicates of blood from several donors. Method: immunoSEQ multiplex PCR; TCRdb's copy keeps in-frame clones and lacks some. The sample has fewer than 60,000 clones, more than 90% seen once. The V and J ends lost 3 bases and 4 bases, in that order; junction bases with no gene match: 14. Germline lookup yields CDR1 SEHNR and CDR2 FQNEAQ (reference sequence). The CDR3 extends over 17 amino acids. This sequence was found in a human donor in good health. Some clones in this sample may be carry-over from other donors' samples. Sequenced input: PBMCs. The rearrangement uses TRBV7-9 and TRBJ2-5; TRBD1 matches at 7 bases. CDR3 loop: CASSFFQGGKYVETQYF. CDR3 bases: TGTGCCAGCAGCTTTTTTCAAGGGGGCAAATATGTAGAGACCCAGTACTTC.